This T cell receptor beta chain appears in the sequencing data of a study of monozygotic twins with inflammatory bowel disease. Concerning this clonotype: Its antigen remains unknown.

TCRdb processed the 5' RACE reads again and assigns one entry to each CDR3 protein, with no DNA. The sample's table shows 400,000 or so distinct CDR3 sequences. The CDR3 has 13 residues. Per germline, CDR1 LNHDA and CDR2 SQIVND (reference sequence). Study results and caveats: Separate T cell subtypes could not be resolved from one another.

Unsorted whole blood yielded the total RNA, with T cells left unselected. This sequence was found in a human donor with ulcerative colitis or Crohn's disease, or a healthy co-twin of an affected twin (not recorded which). Sequencing used blood. This chain links TRBV19 with TRBJ1-2. The CDR3 sequence is CASISREDYGYTF.